This note documents a single T cell receptor (beta chain) sequence. Its antigen is not known. The data were produced by immunoSEQ multiplex PCR, yet TCRdb's version contains in-frame clones alone and is incomplete. The sample includes roughly 2.2 million clones, more than 85% of them seen just once. The data are from a study of shared clonotypes between healthy human individuals. The junction had 2 bases not matched to a gene; V was cut back by 1 base and J by 4 bases. The CDR3 consists of 15 residues. Per germline, CDR1 LNHDA and CDR2 SQIVND (reference sequence). Regarding the study as a whole: Investigators collected only blood, and repertoires in tissues likely differ.

This clonotype originated in a young man in good health. Some clones in this sample may be carry-over from other donors' samples. Specimen: naive CD4+ T cells from PBMCs. Subset here: CD45RA+ positively selected. V gene TRBV19 combines with J gene TRBJ2-4; 9 bases are a match to TRBD2. The CDR3 protein is CASSIGLAGKNIQYF. Here the CDR3 DNA reads TGTGCCAGTAGTATAGGTCTAGCGGGAAAAAACATTCAGTACTTC.